Listed below are T cell receptor beta chains from one sample, sequenced in a study of OX40 agonist ivuxolimab in advanced cancers. TCRdb's table, derived via immunoSEQ multiplex PCR, lists solely in-frame clones and lacks some. This sample has tens of thousands of clones, with 80% to 95% found just once. The material was CD4+ or CD8+ T cells sorted from blood, obtained in a trial of the OX40 agonist ivuxolimab. The receptors shown here come from an adult with an advanced solid tumor such as melanoma, head and neck, liver or kidney cancer. The CDR3 runs from the conserved cysteine through the conserved F or W. Fields, in order: clone size, V gene, J gene, D gene, CDR3 protein, CDR3 DNA. D genes are given only for firm matches. Clone sizes are given selectively: once, few, many, or a class where the clone is expanded.

NA	TRBV6-6	TRBJ1-5	TRBD1	CASSSYAGGGSQPQHF	TGTGCCAGCAGTTCCTACGCAGGGGGAGGTAGCCAGCCCCAGCATTTT
NA	TRBV18	TRBJ2-7	TRBD2	CASSPQASGSSYEQYF	TGTGCCAGCTCACCCCAGGCTAGCGGGAGCTCCTACGAGCAGTACTTC
NA	TRBV30	TRBJ2-5	TRBD2	CAWTPSGRGGETQYF	TGTGCCTGGACCCCTAGCGGGAGGGGGGGAGAGACCCAGTACTTC
NA	TRBV5-6	TRBJ2-7	TRBD1	CARVTGTGLYEQYF	TGTGCCAGGGTAACGGGGACAGGGCTCTACGAGCAGTACTTC
NA	TRBV7-2	TRBJ1-5	NA	CASSPGTGDQPQHF	TGTGCCAGCAGCCCAGGGACGGGGGATCAGCCCCAGCATTTT
NA	TRBV7-9	TRBJ2-1	TRBD2	CASRGSGSSGEQFF	TGTGCCAGCAGGGGTAGCGGGAGTTCAGGGGAGCAGTTCTTC
once	TRBV5-6	TRBJ2-7	TRBD2	CASSLSWRLAGGPYEQYF	TGTGCCAGCAGCTTAAGTTGGAGACTAGCGGGAGGGCCCTACGAGCAGTACTTC
once	TRBV21-1	TRBJ2-1	NA	CASSNPSGISSYNEQFF	TGTGCCAGCAGCAACCCTAGCGGGATAAGCTCCTACAATGAGCAGTTCTTC
NA	TRBV7-9	TRBJ1-2	NA	CASSLEGQAGYGYTF	TGTGCCAGCAGCTTAGAGGGGCAGGCGGGCTATGGCTACACCTTC
NA	TRBV5-4	TRBJ1-2	TRBD1	CASSWGQEQYGYTF	TGTGCCAGCAGCTGGGGACAGGAGCAATATGGCTACACCTTC
once	TRBV5-4	TRBJ2-3	TRBD2	CASSLKISGGGTDTQYF	TGTGCCAGCAGCTTGAAAATCAGCGGGGGGGGCACAGATACGCAGTATTTT
NA	TRBV7-9	TRBJ2-7	NA	CASSLVEGTYEQYF	TGTGCCAGCAGCTTAGTAGAAGGGACCTACGAGCAGTACTTC
NA	TRBV25-1	TRBJ2-2	NA	CASSAVRGGTGELFF	TGTGCCAGCAGTGCGGTCCGGGGTGGCACCGGGGAGCTGTTTTTT
NA	TRBV6-5	TRBJ1-4	TRBD1	CASSSGTGGNEKLFF	TGTGCCAGCAGCTCCGGGACAGGGGGAAATGAAAAACTGTTTTTT
NA	TRBV19	TRBJ1-2	NA	CASSQDRYGYTF	TGTGCCAGTAGTCAGGATCGCTATGGCTACACCTTC
NA	TRBV5-4	TRBJ2-1	NA	CASSLPASSYNEQFF	TGTGCCAGCAGCTTGCCGGCTAGCTCATACAATGAGCAGTTCTTC
NA	TRBV11-3	TRBJ2-1	NA	CASSLASTNEQFF	TGTGCCAGCAGCTTAGCATCCACCAATGAGCAGTTCTTC
NA	TRBV10-3	TRBJ2-5	NA	CAITYQETQYF	TGTGCCATCACTTATCAAGAGACCCAGTACTTC
once	TRBV5-8	TRBJ1-5	NA	CASSLLRGNQPQHF	TGTGCCAGCAGCCTCCTGAGAGGAAATCAGCCCCAGCATTTT
NA	TRBV30	TRBJ1-5	TRBD1	CAWSVQGYGNQPQHF	TGTGCCTGGAGTGTACAGGGGTATGGCAATCAGCCCCAGCATTTT
NA	TRBV19	TRBJ1-1	NA	CASQTSGVNTEAFF	TGTGCCAGCCAAACGTCGGGGGTGAACACTGAAGCTTTCTTT
NA	TRBV4-3	TRBJ2-2	NA	CASSQDRGRLTGELFF	TGCGCCAGCAGCCAAGACAGGGGTCGCTTAACCGGGGAGCTGTTTTTT
NA	TRBV29-1	TRBJ1-1	NA	CSVMTAEAFF	TGCAGCGTTATGACAGCTGAAGCTTTCTTT
NA	TRBV6-5	TRBJ1-2	NA	CASSWRHRNYGYTF	TGTGCCAGCAGTTGGAGGCATCGGAACTATGGCTACACCTTC
NA	TRBV11-2	TRBJ2-2	TRBD2	CASIVVAGGITGELFF	TGTGCCAGCATTGTAGTAGCGGGAGGGATAACCGGGGAGCTGTTTTTT
NA	TRBV19	TRBJ2-1	TRBD1	CASSIVTGTGNYNEQFF	TGTGCCAGTAGTATAGTAACGGGGACAGGGAACTACAATGAGCAGTTCTTC
NA	TRBV29-1	TRBJ2-7	NA	CSVTVMAYEQYF	TGCAGCGTTACAGTGATGGCCTACGAGCAGTACTTC
NA	TRBV5-4	TRBJ2-1	NA	CASSFQLSYNEQFF	TGTGCCAGCAGCTTCCAGCTCTCCTACAATGAGCAGTTCTTC
once	TRBV7-9	TRBJ2-2	NA	CASSSNGVAGWNTGELFF	TGTGCCAGCAGCTCGAACGGGGTGGCAGGGTGGAACACCGGGGAGCTGTTTTTT
few	TRBV21-1	TRBJ1-3	NA	CASSKGVRGLTGNTIYF	TGTGCCAGCAGCAAAGGGGTCAGGGGACTAACTGGAAACACCATATATTTT
NA	TRBV21-1	TRBJ1-2	NA	CASSKDERGDVLPRYGYTF	TGTGCCAGCAGCAAAGACGAGAGAGGGGACGTCCTCCCTCGCTATGGCTACACCTTC
NA	TRBV18	TRBJ2-4	NA	CASSPGVADIQYF	TGTGCCAGCTCACCAGGGGTGGCGGACATTCAGTACTTC
NA	TRBV7-9	TRBJ2-7	TRBD2	CASSEGLAGDYEQYF	TGTGCCAGCAGTGAGGGACTAGCGGGGGACTACGAGCAGTACTTC
once	TRBV27	TRBJ2-5	NA	CASSLSAGLKETQYF	TGTGCCAGCAGTTTGTCAGCGGGCCTAAAAGAGACCCAGTACTTC
NA	TRBV5-1	TRBJ2-3	NA	CASGTGTATDTQYF	TGCGCCAGCGGGACCGGGACGGCCACAGATACGCAGTATTTT
NA	TRBV21-1	TRBJ1-2	NA	CASSKKGEGMSGYTF	TGTGCCAGCAGCAAAAAGGGCGAAGGGATGAGTGGCTACACCTTC
NA	TRBV5-4	TRBJ1-2	NA	CASSLPGEEGAGYGYTF	TGTGCCAGCAGCTTGCCGGGTGAAGAGGGCGCGGGCTATGGCTACACCTTC
NA	TRBV5-4	TRBJ1-3	NA	CASSSGGQYSGNTIYF	TGTGCCAGCAGCTCGGGTGGACAGTACTCTGGAAACACCATATATTTT
NA	TRBV5-4	TRBJ2-5	NA	CASSSRDTGGGETQYF	TGTGCCAGCAGCAGCCGGGACACCGGAGGAGGAGAGACCCAGTACTTC
NA	TRBV5-1	TRBJ2-4	NA	CASSQTSSLAKNIQYF	TGCGCCAGCAGCCAGACTAGTTCCCTAGCCAAAAACATTCAGTACTTC
NA	TRBV18	TRBJ2-1	TRBD2	CASSPMIAGGYNEQFF	TGTGCCAGCTCACCAATGATAGCGGGGGGATACAATGAGCAGTTCTTC
NA	TRBV10-3	TRBJ1-1	TRBD1	CAISRPGQPNTEAFF	TGTGCCATCAGCCGACCGGGACAGCCAAACACTGAAGCTTTCTTT
NA	TRBV6-1	TRBJ1-5	NA	CASTLGGAEQPQHF	TGTGCCAGCACTTTGGGGGGGGCAGAACAGCCCCAGCATTTT
NA	TRBV19	TRBJ2-5	NA	CASCRTHKETQYF	TGTGCCAGTTGCAGGACCCACAAAGAGACCCAGTACTTC
NA	TRBV10-3	TRBJ1-5	NA	CATTNDRNNQPQHF	TGTGCCACAACAAACGACAGGAACAATCAGCCCCAGCATTTT
NA	TRBV2	TRBJ2-2	NA	CASSEEAGTNTGELFF	TGTGCCAGCAGTGAAGAGGCAGGGACGAACACCGGGGAGCTGTTTTTT
once	TRBV5-5	TRBJ2-2	NA	CASSHRGPEYPGELFF	TGTGCCAGCAGCCATCGTGGCCCTGAATATCCCGGGGAGCTGTTTTTT
NA	TRBV5-6	TRBJ2-1	NA	CASSRWGHEQFF	TGTGCCAGCAGCCGTTGGGGGCATGAGCAGTTCTTC
NA	TRBV27	TRBJ2-1	TRBD2	CASSLASGRFSEQFF	TGTGCCAGCAGTTTGGCTAGCGGGAGGTTTAGTGAGCAGTTCTTC
once	TRBV15	TRBJ2-7	TRBD1	CATSRDRGTGPYEQYF	TGTGCCACCAGCAGAGATAGGGGGACAGGGCCCTACGAGCAGTACTTC
NA	TRBV19	TRBJ1-1	NA	CASSSGWGSPTNTEAFF	TGTGCCAGTAGTTCTGGGTGGGGTTCCCCAACGAACACTGAAGCTTTCTTT
NA	TRBV5-1	TRBJ1-4	TRBD1	CASSSGTDKNEKLFF	TGCGCCAGCAGCTCAGGGACAGACAAGAATGAAAAACTGTTTTTT
NA	TRBV18	TRBJ1-5	NA	CASSPGLSSNQPQHF	TGTGCCAGCTCACCAGGCCTCAGTAGCAATCAGCCCCAGCATTTT
NA	TRBV9	TRBJ2-1	TRBD2	CASSTGTSGRRYNEQFF	TGTGCCAGCAGCACCGGGACTAGCGGGAGACGATACAATGAGCAGTTCTTC
NA	TRBV6-5	TRBJ2-7	NA	CASSPNLQGTHEQYF	TGTGCCAGCAGTCCCAACTTACAGGGAACGCACGAGCAGTACTTC